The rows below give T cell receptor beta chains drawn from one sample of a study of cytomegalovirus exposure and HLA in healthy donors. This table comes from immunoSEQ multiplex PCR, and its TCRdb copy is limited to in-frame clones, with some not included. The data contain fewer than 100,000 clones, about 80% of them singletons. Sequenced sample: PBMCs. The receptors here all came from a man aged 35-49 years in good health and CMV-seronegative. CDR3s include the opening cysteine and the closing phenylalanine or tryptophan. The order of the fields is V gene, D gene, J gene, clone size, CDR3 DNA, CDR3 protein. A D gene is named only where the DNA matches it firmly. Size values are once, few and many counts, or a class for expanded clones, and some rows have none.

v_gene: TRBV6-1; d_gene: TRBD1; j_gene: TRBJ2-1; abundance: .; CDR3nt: TGTGCCAGCACTGGGACAGGGGGCACGTTGGATGAGCAGTTCTTC; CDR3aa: CASTGTGGTLDEQFF
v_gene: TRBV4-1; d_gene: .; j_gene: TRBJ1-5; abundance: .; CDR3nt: TGCGCCAGCAGCCAAGCCTCAGGGTTCAATCAGCCCCAGCATTTT; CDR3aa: CASSQASGFNQPQHF
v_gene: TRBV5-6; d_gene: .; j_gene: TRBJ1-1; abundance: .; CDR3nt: TGTGCCAGCAGCTTTTCTGGGGGCGCGGCTGAAGCTTTCTTT; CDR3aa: CASSFSGGAAEAFF
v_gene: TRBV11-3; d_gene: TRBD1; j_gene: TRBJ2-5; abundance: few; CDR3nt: TGTGCCAGCAGCAATCGACAGGGTTGGCTCCAAGAGACCCAGTACTTC; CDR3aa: CASSNRQGWLQETQYF
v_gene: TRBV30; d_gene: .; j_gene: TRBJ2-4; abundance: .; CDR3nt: TGTGCCTGGAGTCGGCGGGAAAACATTCAGTACTTC; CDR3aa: CAWSRRENIQYF
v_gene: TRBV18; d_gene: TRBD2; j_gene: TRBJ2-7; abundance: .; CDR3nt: TGTGCCAGCTCACCGGGACTAGTCGACGAGCAGTACTTC; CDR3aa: CASSPGLVDEQYF
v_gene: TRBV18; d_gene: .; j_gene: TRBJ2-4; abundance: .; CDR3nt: TGTGCCAGCTCACTGGACAGAGAAAACATTCAGTACTTC; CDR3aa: CASSLDRENIQYF
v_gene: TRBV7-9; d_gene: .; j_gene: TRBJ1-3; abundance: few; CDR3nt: TGTGCCAGCAGCTTAGGAGGTGGGAACACCATATATTTT; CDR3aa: CASSLGGGNTIYF
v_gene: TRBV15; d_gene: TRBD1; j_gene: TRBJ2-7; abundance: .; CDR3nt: TGTGCCACCAGCAGAGATTCTGGGACAGGAGCCTACGAGCAGTACTTC; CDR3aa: CATSRDSGTGAYEQYF
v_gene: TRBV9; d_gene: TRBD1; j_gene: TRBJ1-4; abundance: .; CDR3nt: TGTGCCAGCAGCCCGCGACAGGGGGCTGGTGAAAAACTGTTTTTT; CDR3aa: CASSPRQGAGEKLFF
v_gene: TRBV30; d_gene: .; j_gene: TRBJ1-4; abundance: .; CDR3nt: TGTGCCTGGGCGTCGCGGGGGTTCAATGAAAAACTGTTTTTT; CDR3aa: CAWASRGFNEKLFF
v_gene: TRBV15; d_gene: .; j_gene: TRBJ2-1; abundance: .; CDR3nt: TGTGCCACCAGCTCCCGACTGGAAAACAATGAGCAGTTCTTC; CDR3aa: CATSSRLENNEQFF
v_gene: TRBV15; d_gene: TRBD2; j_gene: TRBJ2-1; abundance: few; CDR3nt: TGTGCCACCAGCGCTCGGGGGGGCGATGAGCAGTTCTTC; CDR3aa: CATSARGGDEQFF
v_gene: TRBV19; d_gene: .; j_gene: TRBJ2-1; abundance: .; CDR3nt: TGTGCCAGTAGTATCAGAGTAGGGGGGGCCATCTACAATGAGCAGTTCTTC; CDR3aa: CASSIRVGGAIYNEQFF
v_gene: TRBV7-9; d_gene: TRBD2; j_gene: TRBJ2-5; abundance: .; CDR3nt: TGTGCCAGCAGCCCTAGCGGGAGGGCCGGGGAGACCCAGTACTTC; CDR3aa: CASSPSGRAGETQYF
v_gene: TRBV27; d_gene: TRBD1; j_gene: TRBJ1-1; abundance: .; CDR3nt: TGTGCCAGCAGGTTCCAGGGGGTGGGTACTGAAGCTTTCTTT; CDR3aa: CASRFQGVGTEAFF